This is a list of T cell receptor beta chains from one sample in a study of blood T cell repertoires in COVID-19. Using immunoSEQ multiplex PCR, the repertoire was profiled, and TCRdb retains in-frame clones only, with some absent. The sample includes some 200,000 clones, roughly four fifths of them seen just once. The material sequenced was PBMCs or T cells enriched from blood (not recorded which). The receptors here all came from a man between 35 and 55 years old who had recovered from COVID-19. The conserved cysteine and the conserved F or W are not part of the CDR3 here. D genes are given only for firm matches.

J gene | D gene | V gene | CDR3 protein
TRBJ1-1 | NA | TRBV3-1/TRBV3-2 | ASSQDVGRTVENTEAF
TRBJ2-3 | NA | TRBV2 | ASSVTVNTDTQY
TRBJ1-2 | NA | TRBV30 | GTGSGSNYGYT
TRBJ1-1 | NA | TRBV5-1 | ASSTDRMKAF
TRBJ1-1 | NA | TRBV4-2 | ASSQDPRGGGTEAF
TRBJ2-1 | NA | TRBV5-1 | ASTPVGFPYNEQF
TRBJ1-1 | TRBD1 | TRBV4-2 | ASSHPQGDVTEAF
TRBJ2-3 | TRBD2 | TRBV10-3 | AIRDSGDRTDTQY
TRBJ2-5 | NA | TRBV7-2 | ASSSQGRLGETQY
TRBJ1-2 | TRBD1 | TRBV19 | ASSDGTGPNYGYT
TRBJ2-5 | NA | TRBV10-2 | ASSTTGLETQY
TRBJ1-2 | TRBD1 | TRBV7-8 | ASTETGENYGYT
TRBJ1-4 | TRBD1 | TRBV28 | ASNPRGTGSEKLF